This T cell receptor beta chain derives from a study of regulatory T cells in long-lasting Graves disease. CDR3 size: 21 residues. Trimming removed 3 bases from V and 0 bases from J, with 26 bases in between. In building TCR beta libraries, iRepertoire HTBI primers were used together with Arm-PCR of CDR3 regions. TCRdb fed the multiplex PCR reads into MiXCR, producing one record per CDR3 protein. The data contain fewer than 400,000 distinct CDR3 sequences, 15% to 20% of them singletons. Whole-study results and caveats: Sampling was limited to peripheral blood rather than thyroid tissue. Comparison showed that persistent patients shared more public clonotypes (2,741) than new patients (approximately 870).

Time point indicated: newly diagnosed GD, antithyroid drugs for less than 3 months. Isolated PBMC RNA provided the starting material for the TCR library. This clonotype was counted ten times or more. Its antigen is not identified. The V and J genes are TRBV12-3 or TRBV12-4 and TRBJ1-4, with D uncertain. The sequencing here drew on peripheral blood mononuclear cells (PBMCs), taken at new diagnosis, from a patient treated with antithyroid drugs. This clonotype was obtained from a female donor with Graves disease. Here the CDR3 DNA reads TGTGCCAGCAGTTTGCTCCCGAAGGCAGTGGCAGATCGTGCAACTAATGAAAAACTGTTTTTT. Residues: CASSLLPKAVADRATNEKLFF.